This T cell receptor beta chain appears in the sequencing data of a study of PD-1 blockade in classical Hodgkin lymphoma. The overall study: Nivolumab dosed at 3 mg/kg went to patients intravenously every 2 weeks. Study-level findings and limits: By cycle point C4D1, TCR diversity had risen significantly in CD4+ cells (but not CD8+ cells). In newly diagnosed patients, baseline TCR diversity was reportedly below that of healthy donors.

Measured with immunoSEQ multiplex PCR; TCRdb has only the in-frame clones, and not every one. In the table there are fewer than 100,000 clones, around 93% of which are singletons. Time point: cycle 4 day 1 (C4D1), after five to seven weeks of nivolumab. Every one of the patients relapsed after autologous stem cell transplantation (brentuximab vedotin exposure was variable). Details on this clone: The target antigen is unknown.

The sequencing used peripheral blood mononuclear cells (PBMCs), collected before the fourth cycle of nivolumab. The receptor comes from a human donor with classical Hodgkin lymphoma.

The CDR3 DNA reads as TGTGCCAGCAGGAGAGGAGGGGAAGGTACGCAGTATTTT. It codes for CASRRGGEGTQYF. The chain combines TRBV28 with TRBJ2-3; a possible D gene is TRBD2 (6 bases). The germline gives CDR1 MDHEN, CDR2 SYDVKM. The CDR3 is 13 residues long. Trimming left V 6 bases short and J 8 bases short, with 15 bases between.